This TCR beta chain was captured by sequencing in a study of the immune and genomic landscape of osteosarcoma. Turning to the study itself: Diagnosis ages spanned about 5-81 years, median about 28.

Assay: immunoSEQ multiplex PCR; the TCRdb copy retains only in-frame clones and omits some. The profile shows roughly 5,100 clones, 77% of them singletons. As for this clone: What it recognizes is unknown.

Poor-prognosis osteosarcoma patients supplied post-treatment primary, local recurrence and metastasis tumor specimens. Points from the study as a whole: Clonality was higher in immune-hot C3 than cold C1, yet still low. External normal skin and healthy peripheral blood data provided clonality references.

From germline, CDR1 is SGHTA and CDR2 FQGTGA. Trimming took 1 base from V and 9 from J; bases not matched to a gene: 13. The CDR3 totals 17 residues. This TCR came from a human donor with osteosarcoma. Source material: osteosarcoma tumor tissue from the lung. The rearrangement uses TRBV7-3 and TRBJ2-1, with 9 bases aligning to TRBD2. CDR3 DNA sequence: TGTGCCAGCAGCTTAAAAGGGGGTAGCGGGAGTTCCGGTGAGCAGTTCTTC. Its protein is CASSLKGGSGSSGEQFF.